These T cell receptor beta chains were read from a single sample in a study of T cell responses to AZD1222 COVID-19 vaccine. Clones were read by immunoSEQ multiplex PCR, and TCRdb kept only the in-frame ones, dropping some. Here the sample spans some 96,000 clones, roughly 90% being singletons. Here the sequenced sample was peripheral blood, taken on day 0 of AZD1222 vaccination. Receptors originate from an adult in good health. CDR3s include the opening cysteine and the closing phenylalanine or tryptophan. D genes are given only for firm matches. Some rows have no size entry. The others give once, few or many, or a class for an expanded clone.

j_call,v_call,clone_size,d_call,cdr3_nt,cdr3_aa
TRBJ1-3,TRBV3-1/TRBV3-2,-,-,TGTGCCAGCAGCCCACTGGTGGGTTCGGGAAACACCATATATTTT,CASSPLVGSGNTIYF
TRBJ2-1,TRBV6-5,-,TRBD1,TGTGCCAGCAGTTACAGGGGACAGGGTTCCAGGGAGCAGTTCTTC,CASSYRGQGSREQFF
TRBJ1-1,TRBV12-3/TRBV12-4,-,-,TGTGCCAGCAGTTGGGACCGGAACACTGAAGCTTTCTTT,CASSWDRNTEAFF
TRBJ2-1,TRBV6-4,-,TRBD2,TGTGCCAGCAGTGACTCAGGGGCTAGCGGGGGGGCATCTGAGCAGTTCTTC,CASSDSGASGGASEQFF
TRBJ2-3,TRBV7-9,-,-,TGTGCCAGCAGCTTACAGAGCACAGATACGCAGTATTTT,CASSLQSTDTQYF
TRBJ2-7,TRBV5-1,-,-,TGCGCCAGCAGCTTCGGCGAGTCCTACGAGCAGTACTTC,CASSFGESYEQYF
TRBJ1-1,TRBV2,-,TRBD1,TGTGCCAGCGGGGTGGACAGGGACAGGACTGAAGCTTTCTTT,CASGVDRDRTEAFF
TRBJ1-3,TRBV5-5,-,-,TGTGCCAGCAGCTTGGCCCCGGGCAGGGACACCATATATTTT,CASSLAPGRDTIYF
TRBJ1-6,TRBV27,-,TRBD1,TGTGCCAGCAGCTCGGACAGGGGAAATTCACCCCTCCACTTT,CASSSDRGNSPLHF
TRBJ2-1,TRBV5-1,-,TRBD2,TGCGCCAGCAGCCCCGGGACTAGCGGGGCGTACAATGAGCAGTTCTTC,CASSPGTSGAYNEQFF
TRBJ1-5,TRBV19,-,-,TGTGCCAGTAGTATCAGTCTTTATAGCAATCAGCCCCAGCATTTT,CASSISLYSNQPQHF
TRBJ1-1,TRBV27,-,-,TGTGCCAGCGCGACAGAGAACACTGAAGCTTTCTTT,CASATENTEAFF
TRBJ2-1,TRBV6-6,-,TRBD2,TGTGCCAGCAGTCAATCGGGACTAGTTTCTAGCTCCTACAATGAGCAGTTCTTC,CASSQSGLVSSSYNEQFF
TRBJ1-1,TRBV7-9,-,-,TGTGCCAGCAGCTTAGAGGTCAGTTTTGCTTTCTTT,CASSLEVSFAFF
TRBJ1-1,TRBV19,-,-,TGTGCCAGTAGTGGAGGGTGGGTTAACACTGAAGCTTTCTTT,CASSGGWVNTEAFF
TRBJ2-7,TRBV2,-,-,TGTGCCAGCAGCCTAGGACTCGAGCAGTACTTC,CASSLGLEQYF
TRBJ1-2,TRBV5-1,-,-,TGCGCCAGCAGTCCAGACGGCAAAGCTAACTATGGCTACACCTTC,CASSPDGKANYGYTF
TRBJ1-2,TRBV12-5,-,TRBD1,TGTGCTAGTGGTTCCCTCCGACCGGGACAGCGGGACTATGGCTACACCTTC,CASGSLRPGQRDYGYTF
TRBJ1-1,TRBV5-1,once,-,TGCGCCAGCAGCGCCGGACAGCGGAACACTGAAGCTTTCTTT,CASSAGQRNTEAFF
TRBJ1-1,TRBV2,once,-,TGTGCCAGCGGAATCGACACCAACACTGAAGCTTTCTTT,CASGIDTNTEAFF
TRBJ1-4,TRBV6-5,-,-,TGTGCCAGCCGGGACACCAATAATGAAAAACTGTTTTTT,CASRDTNNEKLFF
TRBJ1-2,TRBV11-2,-,-,TGTGCCAGCAGCTTAGATCAGGCCTATGGCTACACCTTC,CASSLDQAYGYTF
TRBJ1-2,TRBV28,-,-,TGTGCCAGCAGCCGGGACTCCTCACCCTATGGCTACACCTTC,CASSRDSSPYGYTF
TRBJ1-3,TRBV30,-,-,TGTGCCTGGAGCTTCACAGCGGGGAGAAACACCATATATTTT,CAWSFTAGRNTIYF
TRBJ1-2,TRBV30,-,-,TGTGCCTGGAGTGTAGGAGGGAATGGCTACACCTTC,CAWSVGGNGYTF
TRBJ2-5,TRBV10-3,-,-,TGTGCCATCAGTACAAAACCGGGGTTCCAAGAGACCCAGTACTTC,CAISTKPGFQETQYF
TRBJ2-3,TRBV10-1,-,-,TGCGCCAGCAGTGAGGGACATACTCTGACAGATACGCAGTATTTT,CASSEGHTLTDTQYF
TRBJ2-7,TRBV4-3,few,TRBD2,TGCGCCAGCAGCCTCTCACGGGGGGATGATTCCTACGAGCAGTACTTC,CASSLSRGDDSYEQYF
TRBJ1-1,TRBV19,-,-,TGTGCCAGTAGACATCCGGGACAAGTACCTGAAGCTTTCTTT,CASRHPGQVPEAFF
TRBJ1-1,TRBV27,-,-,TGTGCCAGCAGTTTATCTGGGGGGAGGACTGAAGCTTTCTTT,CASSLSGGRTEAFF
TRBJ1-1,TRBV11-3,-,-,TGTGCCAGCAGCCCTGGAAGGGGGGTGAGCATGAACACTGAAGCTTTCTTT,CASSPGRGVSMNTEAFF